These 3 T cell receptor beta chains originate from one sample sequenced in a study of T-cell reconstitution after alpha-beta-depleted transplantation in children. Unique molecular identifiers featured in how the TCRbeta library was prepared. MiXCR, applied by TCRdb to the PCR reads, yields one record per CDR3 protein. The sample has around 960,000 distinct CDR3 sequences; around 30% are singletons. The sample here was PBMCs, mostly from graft donor cells, taken 360 days after TCRalphabeta/CD19-depleted stem cell transplant. The origin of the receptors is a boy younger than two who had a stem cell transplant for SCID, so the T cells may come from the graft donor.

The J gene is TRBJ2-7, the V gene TRBV6-2 or TRBV6-3; 12 positions match TRBD1. Trimming took 7 bases from V and 5 from J; bases not matched to a gene: 9. Germline V gene sequence: CDR1 MNHEY, CDR2 SVGEGT. CDR3 length: 15 amino acids. CDR3: CASIPRGTGGDEQYF. DNA for the CDR3: TGTGCCAGCATCCCTCGGGGGACAGGGGGCGACGAGCAGTACTTC.

The V call is TRBV12-3 or TRBV12-4, the J call TRBJ2-1, with D uncertain. Deletions cut 0 bases from V and 8 bases from J, with 26 bases between. CDR3 length equals 19 residues. The CDR3 loop is CASSLAAGFGSSNIYEQFF. Written as DNA, the CDR3 is TGTGCCAGCAGTTTAGCCGCAGGATTTGGGTCCTCCAATATCTATGAGCAGTTCTTC.

This clonotype was detected a few times. This chain joins TRBV6-2 or TRBV6-3 and TRBJ2-3, with D possibly TRBD2 on 6 matching bases. CDR1 and CDR2 from the germline V gene are MNHEY and SVGEGT. The CDR3 covers 15 residues. V was clipped by 10 bases and J by 2 bases, with 19 bases between them. CDR3: CATTWGGGYTDTQYF. CDR3 DNA sequence: TGTGCCACCACGTGGGGAGGAGGGTACACAGATACGCAGTATTTT.